Given below is one TCR beta chain in context. The antigen it recognizes is unknown. Per-base quality was not reported, and no clone a single base away is much larger than it. In the prospective study, participants were about 18 to 95 years old, resided in 24 geographic areas of the United States, and were enrolled through a virtual design. In the prospective study, participants were assigned to cohorts based on the clinical history participants reported in a screening survey and a study questionnaire. Recovered participants in ImmuneRACE Cohort 3 were defined as having two consecutive negative NP/OP PCR tests, clearance from a healthcare professional, or resolution of symptoms. In the prospective study, whole blood, serum and a nasopharyngeal or oropharyngeal swab were collected from each participant by mobile phlebotomists. Prospective study participants could optionally give additional blood draws and questionnaires over a 2-month period. Before DNA extraction, blood samples from the prospective study were shipped at room temperature or frozen.

The source of the sample is a study of blood T cell repertoires in COVID-19 (TCRdb year 2020). Describing the broader study: Samples covering the acute and convalescent phases of COVID-19 were provided by collaborators in the United States, Italy and Spain. The prospective study material was composed of cDNA or gDNA derived from T cells, B-cell-depleted T cells, or PBMCs. The dataset comprised deeply sampled blood TCRbeta repertoires from subjects exposed to, actively infected with, or recovered from COVID-19. The repertoires were made available in a free public database intended to serve as a resource for research on the immune response to SARS-CoV-2. Samples were obtained from the ongoing ImmuneRACE study (first 160 participants) and from 1,254 subjects provided by 6 global collaborators. Sample metadata almost always included a de-identified subject ID, COVID-19 status, age in years and sex. Where HLA class I and class II types were available, the types were taken from metadata supplied by the sample provider, not from assay-based typing. Overall study outcomes, separate from this receptor: Clinical and demographic metadata were provided uncurated, with the amount varying by source and participant.

TCRbeta CDR3 regions were amplified from genomic DNA using the immunoSEQ Assay, a bias-controlled multiplex PCR. As for how the authors treated the data: The number of nucleated cells in each sample was estimated by amplification of reference gene primers within the assay. Sequence reads were collapsed and filtered to measure the absolute abundance of every unique TCRbeta CDR3 rearrangement. For each sample, productive Simpson clonality was calculated by taking the square root of Simpson's diversity index across productive rearrangements. The table was pulled from immuneACCESS by TCRdb, which kept in-frame rearrangements only. Such tables lose some clones; where checked, under half of the loss comes from unresolved V genes, and the rest has no known cause. That table gives V, J and clone size, and the DNA gave D and trimming. The sample has 230,000 or so clones on record, roughly 90% of them singletons. The biggest ten clones account for roughly 2.7% of the sample.

V sheds 0 bases and J sheds 0 bases, leaving 10 bases between their ends. From a lookup of the germline V gene, CDR1 and CDR2 are LGHNA and YNFKEQ. The CDR3 measures 16 amino acids from cysteine to phenylalanine. Only CDR3 DNA is held: 48 bases, read in frame from base 1. Recombination joined TRBV4-2 with TRBJ2-3; a tentative D call is TRBD2 (6 bases match). The TCR sequence derives from a woman aged 30 to 39 who had recovered from COVID-19. Material for sequencing was PBMCs or T cells enriched from blood (not recorded which). The nucleotide sequence reads TGTGCCAGCAGCCAAGAACGACTAGACAGCACAGATACGCAGTATTTT. It is translated as CASSQERLDSTDTQYF.